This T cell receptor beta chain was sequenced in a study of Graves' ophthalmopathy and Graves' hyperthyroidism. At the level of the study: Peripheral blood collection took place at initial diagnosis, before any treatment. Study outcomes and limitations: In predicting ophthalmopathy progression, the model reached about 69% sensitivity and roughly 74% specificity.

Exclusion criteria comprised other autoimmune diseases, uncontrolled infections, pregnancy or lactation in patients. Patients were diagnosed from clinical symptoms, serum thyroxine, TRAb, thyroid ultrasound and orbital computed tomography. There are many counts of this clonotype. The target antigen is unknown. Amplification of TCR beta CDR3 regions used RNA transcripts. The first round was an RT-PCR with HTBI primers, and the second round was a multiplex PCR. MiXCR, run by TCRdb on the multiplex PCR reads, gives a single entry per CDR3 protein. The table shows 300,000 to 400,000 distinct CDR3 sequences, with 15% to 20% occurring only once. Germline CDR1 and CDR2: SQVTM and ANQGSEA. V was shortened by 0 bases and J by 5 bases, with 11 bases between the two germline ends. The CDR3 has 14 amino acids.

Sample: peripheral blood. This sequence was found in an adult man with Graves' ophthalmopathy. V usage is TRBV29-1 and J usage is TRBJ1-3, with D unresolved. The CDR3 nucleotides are TGCAGCGTTGAAGATATGGTTTCTAGAAACACCATATATTTT. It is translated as CSVEDMVSRNTIYF.